The 17 T cell receptor beta chains below all came from one sample that was sequenced in a study of long-term antiretroviral therapy in people with HIV. It was version v3.0 of the immunoSEQ assay that was run at survey level. Sequencing used immunoSEQ multiplex PCR; TCRdb keeps in-frame clones, though not all of them. The sample records about 30,000 clones, 70% to 90% being singletons. Sequencing was performed on unsorted PBMCs, taken 3 years after starting antiretroviral therapy. Receptors were obtained from a man aged 35 to 55 with HIV.

The chain recombines TRBV5-1 with TRBJ2-7, with TRBD2 matching 12 bases. The CDR3 is 16 amino acids. Per the germline V gene, CDR1 is SGHRS and CDR2 is YFSETQ. V was pared by 0 bases and J by 7 bases, with 8 bases of the junction left unmatched. The CDR3: CASSLAPGLAGGEQYF. In DNA form, the CDR3 reads TGCGCCAGCAGCTTGGCGCCGGGACTAGCGGGTGGGGAGCAGTACTTC.

The chain uses TRBV10-3 and TRBJ1-1; D is unclear. V was pared by 4 bases and J by 7 bases, with 7 bases between. The germline gives CDR1 ENHRY, CDR2 SYGVKD. CDR3 length equals 11 residues. CDR3 region: CAISGGLEAFF. DNA of the CDR3: TGTGCCATCAGTGGGGGTCTTGAAGCTTTCTTT.

The chain joins TRBV4-2 to TRBJ1-4; possibly TRBD1 for D (6 bases). Looked up from germline, CDR1 is LGHNA and CDR2 is YNFKEQ. This CDR3 is built from 14 residues. V lost 9 bases, J lost 8 bases, and 19 bases lay in between. In nucleotides, the CDR3 is TGTGCCAGTAGTCAAAGCAGGGGAAAGGAAAAACTGTTTTTT. It codes for CASSQSRGKEKLFF.

The rearrangement uses TRBV5-6 and TRBJ2-7; a weak D match, TRBD1 (5 bases). CDR1 is SGHDT and CDR2 is YYEEEE in the germline V gene. CDR3 length: 14 amino acids. Trimming removed 2 bases at V and 2 bases at J, with 11 bases between. CDR3 sequence reads: CASSFRAGTYEQYF. In DNA, the CDR3 is TGTGCCAGCAGCTTTCGGGCAGGGACCTACGAGCAGTACTTC.

CDR3 protein: CASSETRDRGTTGTEAFF. The CDR3 DNA is TGTGCCAGCAGCGAAACTAGGGACAGGGGGACGACGGGCACTGAAGCTTTCTTT. The V gene is TRBV6-1, the J gene TRBJ1-1, with TRBD1 matching over 11 bases. This CDR3 region has 18 residues. The J segment lost 4 bases and the V segment lost 6 bases, leaving 16 bases of the junction unmatched. Germline V gene sequence: CDR1 MNHNS, CDR2 SASEGT.

This chain connects TRBV5-6 to TRBJ1-3; the D is unclear. Germline loops: CDR1 SGHDT, CDR2 YYEEEE. V shed 4 bases and J shed 1 base, with 6 bases lying between them. The CDR3 is 13 residues long. CDR3 DNA: TGTGCCAGCAGCCGGCCTTCTGGAAACACCATATATTTT. Amino acid sequence: CASSRPSGNTIYF.

The V call is TRBV9, the J call TRBJ2-3; 11 bases line up with TRBD2. Germline-derived CDR1 and CDR2 are SGDLS and YYNGEE. CDR3 length: 15 amino acids. V trimming: 2 bases; J trimming: 4 bases; junction bases outside the gene matches: 3. CDR3 protein: CASSVGLAASDTQYF. CDR3 coding DNA: TGTGCCAGCAGCGTGGGACTAGCGGCGTCAGATACGCAGTATTTT.

Only one count was recorded for this clone. The chain carries TRBV7-9 and TRBJ2-3, with D perhaps TRBD2 (5 bases). V lost 5 bases to trimming and J lost 0 bases, with 15 bases between them. The germline V gene encodes CDR1 SEHNR and CDR2 FQNEAQ (reference sequence). The CDR3 is made up of 16 amino acids. CDR3 amino acids: CASSNRGSISTDTQYF. For the CDR3, the DNA is TGTGCCAGCAGCAATAGAGGGAGTATTAGCACAGATACGCAGTATTTT. The variable domain in full, with the rest retrieved from reference TRBV7-9 and TRBJ2-3, is DTGVSQNPRHKITKRGQNVTFRCDPISEHNRLYWYRQTLGQGPEFLTYFQNEAQLEKSRLLSDRFSAERPKGSFSTLEIQRTEQGDSAMYLCASSNRGSISTDTQYFGPGTRLTVL.

The chain uses TRBV6-5 and TRBJ2-2, with TRBD2 as a possible D gene (5 bases). Germline CDR1 and CDR2: MNHEY and SVGAGI. The germline V and J ends were trimmed by 7 bases and 4 bases, with 13 bases remaining between them. The CDR3 is made up of 14 amino acids. CDR3 region: CASTHGRGTGELFF. DNA of the CDR3: TGTGCCAGCACCCACGGCCGGGGCACCGGGGAGCTGTTTTTT.

The V call is TRBV5-3, the J call TRBJ1-2; D ambiguous. TRBV5-3 is an open reading frame, and its role is uncertain. Trimming took off 4 bases at V and 5 bases at J, with 12 bases between the two ends. CDR3 length: 13 amino acids. The CDR3 nucleotides are TGTGCCAGAAGCCTCAGGCCAAAATATGGCTACACCTTC. Its protein product is CARSLRPKYGYTF.

This chain uses TRBV7-8 with TRBJ1-2, with D uncertain. This CDR3 spans 15 amino acids. The V end was cut by 5 bases, the J end by 2 bases, with 15 bases between. Germline values: CDR1 SGHVS, CDR2 FQNEAQ. The CDR3 nucleotides are TGTGCCAGCAGCCCAAACGGCATGTCGAACTATGGCTACACCTTC. As protein: CASSPNGMSNYGYTF. Full variable domain (missing parts from reference TRBV7-8 and TRBJ1-2): GAGVSQSPRYKVAKRGQDVALRCDPISGHVSLFWYQQALGQGPEFLTYFQNEAQLDKSGLPSDRFFAERPEGSVSTLKIQRTQQEDSAVYLCASSPNGMSNYGYTFGSGTRLTVV.

The chain combines TRBV5-1 with TRBJ2-2, with TRBD1 as a possible D gene (6 bases). The CDR3 is 14 amino acids. V lost 1 base to trimming and J lost 6 bases, with 10 bases between them. Germline assignment: CDR1 SGHRS and CDR2 YFSETQ. This chain's CDR3 is CASSLTGPSGELFF. CDR3 in DNA: TGCGCCAGCAGCTTGACAGGGCCTTCCGGGGAGCTGTTTTTT. Combining the CDR3 with reference TRBV5-1 and TRBJ2-2 gives the whole variable domain KAGVTQTPRYLIKTRGQQVTLSCSPISGHRSVSWYQQTPGQGLQFLFEYFSETQRNKGNFPGRFSGRQFSNSRSEMNVSTLELGDSALYLCASSLTGPSGELFFGEGSRLTVL.

The genes are TRBV9 and TRBJ2-2; D remains unclear. Germline CDR1 reads SGDLS; CDR2 reads YYNGEE. The CDR3 spans 17 residues. The V and J ends lost 2 bases and 3 bases respectively, with 17 bases between them. CDR3 coding DNA: TGTGCCAGCAGCGTTAATTTGTTGGCCCCTGACACCGGGGAGCTGTTTTTT. This sequence encodes CASSVNLLAPDTGELFF.

This clone was found a few times. The rearrangement joins TRBV11-2 to TRBJ1-2; tentative D call: TRBD1 (6 bases). Germline V CDR1 and CDR2: SGHAT, FQNNGV. The CDR3 runs to 15 residues. V was trimmed by 5 bases and J by 1 base, leaving 14 bases between them. The CDR3 coding sequence is TGTGCCAGCAGCGGATTGACAGGACTTAACTATGGCTACACCTTC. Translation gives CASSGLTGLNYGYTF. The full variable domain, with the rest looked up from reference TRBV11-2 and TRBJ1-2, is EAGVAQSPRYKIIEKRQSVAFWCNPISGHATLYWYQQILGQGPKLLIQFQNNGVVDDSQLPKDRFSAERLKGVDSTLKIQPAKLEDSAVYLCASSGLTGLNYGYTFGSGTRLTVV.

V gene TRBV6-1 combines with J gene TRBJ2-5, with 8 bases fitting TRBD2. V trimming: 10 bases; J trimming: 3 bases; junction bases outside the gene matches: 10. CDR1 is MNHNS and CDR2 is SASEGT in the germline V gene. CDR3 size: 14 residues. CDR3: CATFERERKETQYF. DNA of the CDR3: TGTGCCACCTTCGAGCGGGAGAGGAAAGAGACCCAGTACTTC.

J is TRBJ2-7 and V is TRBV15; TRBD2 matches at 11 bases. This CDR3 comprises 18 residues. CDR1 is LNHNV, CDR2 YYDKDF, per germline (reference sequence). The V and J ends lost 0 bases and 4 bases, in that order; junction bases with no gene match: 11. DNA for the CDR3: TGTGCCACCAGCAGAGACACTAGCGGGAGCACGCCCCTTTACGAGCAGTACTTC. Translation gives CATSRDTSGSTPLYEQYF.

The chain is built from TRBV10-3 and TRBJ1-5, with D uncertain. The germline V gene encodes CDR1 ENHRY and CDR2 SYGVKD. CDR3 size: 14 residues. Trimming took 0 bases from V and 3 from J, leaving 6 bases between them. This CDR3 is CAISESTINQPQHF. The CDR3, as DNA: TGTGCCATCAGTGAGTCGACCATCAATCAGCCCCAGCATTTT.